Each of the 19 T cell receptor beta chains below was sequenced from the same sample in a study of cytomegalovirus exposure and HLA in healthy donors listed by TCRdb under 2017. Library preparation used the immunoSEQ multiplex PCR assay. Here the immuneACCESS table is served through TCRdb, limited to in-frame sequences with V and J called. Missing clones are a known gap in these copies; in checked studies unresolved V genes cover under half, and the rest lacks a known reason. For this sample there are about 200,000 clones; 70% to 85% appear just once. Around an eighth of the sample is held by the ten biggest clonotypes. The sample consisted of PBMCs. Source of these receptors: a woman in her twenties or thirties in good health and CMV-seropositive.

This chain's CDR3 is CASSSTGNTEAFF. The CDR3 nucleotides are TGTGCCAGCAGTTCTACAGGGAACACTGAAGCTTTCTTT. V is TRBV6-5 and J is TRBJ1-1; D possibly corresponds to TRBD1 (5 bases). The V gene's germline CDR1 is MNHEY and CDR2 SVGAGI. Trimming removed 4 bases from V and 1 base from J, with 7 bases in between. This CDR3 spans 13 amino acids.

The chain is built from TRBV6-1 and TRBJ1-2; unclear D gene. The length of the CDR3 is 13 residues. Trimming removed 4 bases from V and 3 bases from J, with 9 bases in between. From germline, CDR1 is MNHNS and CDR2 SASEGT. CDR3 amino acids: CASSGRSDYGYTF. The CDR3 DNA sequence: TGTGCCAGCAGTGGCAGGTCCGACTATGGCTACACCTTC.

The chain carries TRBV5-1 and TRBJ2-1; no firm D call. V lost 2 bases and J lost 0, with 12 bases in between. CDR1 and CDR2 from the germline V gene are SGHRS and YFSETQ. This CDR3 has 16 residues. The CDR3 sequence: CASSFDSLSSYNEQFF. Written as DNA, the CDR3 is TGCGCCAGCAGCTTTGACTCGTTAAGCTCCTACAATGAGCAGTTCTTC.

The V gene is TRBV19, the J gene TRBJ1-4; TRBD1 agrees at 9 bases. The junction had 7 bases not matched to a gene; V was cut back by 7 bases and J by 7 bases. This CDR3 contains 14 residues. Germline V gene data show CDR1 as LNHDA and CDR2 as SQIVND (reference sequence). CDR3 coding DNA: TGTGCCAGTAATAATCGGGACAGGGCTGAAAAACTGTTTTTT. This codes for CASNNRDRAEKLFF.

There are a few counts of this clone. V usage is TRBV30 and J usage is TRBJ2-2, with D possibly being TRBD2 (6 bases). The ends were cut back, 0 bases at V and 9 bases at J, with 17 bases in the middle. Germline lookup yields CDR1 GTSNPN and CDR2 SVGIG (reference sequence). The CDR3 totals 15 residues. CDR3 in DNA: TGTGCCTGGAGTGTTACTGGGGGGTCTAACCGGGAGCTGTTTTTT. Residues: CAWSVTGGSNRELFF.

The V and J genes are TRBV4-1 and TRBJ2-5; possibly TRBD1 for D (5 bases). V shed 1 base and J shed 2 bases, with 8 bases lying between them. The CDR3 spans 14 residues. CDR1 is MGHRA and CDR2 is YSYEKL in the germline V gene. The CDR3: CASSQVDSQETQYF. The CDR3 DNA is TGCGCCAGCAGCCAAGTAGACAGTCAAGAGACCCAGTACTTC.

The chain uses TRBV18 and TRBJ1-5; D unresolved. CDR1 and CDR2 (germline): KGHSH, LQKENI. The CDR3 loop spans 13 amino acids. The V end was cut by 2 bases, the J end by 4 bases, with 6 bases between. CDR3 coding DNA: TGTGCCAGCTCACCAGGCTCAAATCAGCCCCAGCATTTT. Translation: CASSPGSNQPQHF.

V is TRBV27 and J is TRBJ2-1, with 12 positions matching TRBD1. Germline V lookup: CDR1 MNHEY, CDR2 SMNVEV (reference sequence). V gave up 3 bases and J gave up 10 bases; unmatched junction bases: 1. There are 13 residues in the CDR3. The CDR3 DNA follows: TGTGCCAGCAGTTTGGGGACAGGGGGCGAGCAGTTCTTC. It specifies CASSLGTGGEQFF.

The rearrangement links TRBV6-6 to TRBJ2-5; 8 bases agree with TRBD2. The V segment lost 2 bases and the J segment 5 bases; nucleotides outside the gene matches: 10. The germline CDR1 and CDR2 sequences are MNHNY and SVGAGI (reference sequence). This CDR3 contains 16 residues. In DNA form, the CDR3 reads TGTGCCAGCAGTTACACAGAAGCGGGAGAGGGGGAGACCCAGTACTTC. It yields the protein CASSYTEAGEGETQYF.

The chain employs TRBV9 and TRBJ2-7, with a tentative D call TRBD2 (7 bases). The V end lost 4 bases, the J end lost 10 bases, and 15 bases lay between the germline ends. The germline V gene encodes CDR1 SGDLS and CDR2 YYNGEE. CDR3 size: 12 residues. The CDR3 DNA sequence: TGTGCCAGCAGCCGTGGCGGGGGCGAACAGTACTTC. Amino acid sequence: CASSRGGGEQYF. Drawing the rest from reference TRBV9 and TRBJ2-7, the complete variable domain is DSGVTQTPKHLITATGQRVTLRCSPRSGDLSVYWYQQSLDQGLQFLIQYYNGEERAKGNILERFSAQQFPDLHSELNLSSLELGDSALYFCASSRGGGEQYFGPGTRLTVT.

The V gene is TRBV6-4, the J gene TRBJ2-1; 7 bases line up with TRBD2. Trimming removed 3 bases from V and 6 bases from J; junction bases left unmatched: 14. The germline CDR1 and CDR2 sequences are MRHNA and SNTAGT. The CDR3 is made up of 17 amino acids. CDR3 bases: TGTGCCAGCAGTGAAGGTTCTAGTCTAGCGGAAATCAATGAGCAGTTCTTC. This sequence encodes CASSEGSSLAEINEQFF.

A few counts support this clone. This chain joins TRBV27 and TRBJ2-5; 10 bases fit TRBD2. This CDR3 contains 15 residues. Losses at the gene ends were 2 bases for V and 2 bases for J; bases not matched to a gene: 2. Germline assignment: CDR1 MNHEY and CDR2 SMNVEV (reference sequence). In DNA, the CDR3 is TGTGCCAGCAGTTTAAAGCGGGGGGGGCAAGAGACCCAGTACTTC. Translation: CASSLKRGGQETQYF.

The chain combines TRBV27 with TRBJ1-5, with D uncertain. V lost 2 bases, J lost 2 bases, and 16 bases lay in between. Germline V gives CDR1 MNHEY, CDR2 SMNVEV (reference sequence). There are 17 residues in the CDR3. The CDR3 region is CASSLGSTERRNQPQHF. DNA for the CDR3: TGTGCCAGCAGTTTAGGTAGTACCGAGCGTCGCAATCAGCCCCAGCATTTT.

The CDR3 sequence is CASSLDSPVDTEAFF. For the CDR3, the DNA is TGCGCCAGCAGCTTGGATTCCCCCGTAGACACTGAAGCTTTCTTT. The chain joins TRBV5-1 to TRBJ1-1; the D is unclear. The CDR3 has 15 residues. Trimming took off 0 bases at V and 3 bases at J, with 12 bases between the two ends. Germline CDR1 and CDR2: SGHRS and YFSETQ.

The sample holds one count of this clone. This rearrangement joins TRBV18 to TRBJ2-7; TRBD1 aligns across 7 bases. Germline CDR1 is KGHSH and CDR2 is LQKENI. Trimming took 3 bases from V and 4 from J; bases not matched to a gene: 6. CDR3 length: 14 residues. In DNA, the CDR3 is TGTGCCAGCTCACCGGCCTCAGGGGGATACGAGCAGTACTTC. Its translation is CASSPASGGYEQYF. Looking up the rest from reference TRBV18 and TRBJ2-7 gives the full variable domain: NAGVMQNPRHLVRRRGQEARLRCSPMKGHSHVYWYRQLPEEGLKFMVYLQKENIIDESGMPKERFSAEFPKEGPSILRIQQVVRGDSAAYFCASSPASGGYEQYFGPGTRLTVT.

The chain uses TRBV2 and TRBJ1-5; 7 bases fit TRBD1. The V gene end was trimmed by 6 bases and the J gene end by 2 bases; junction bases not matched to a gene: 4. CDR1 SNHLY and CDR2 FYNNEI come from the germline V gene. There are 14 residues in the CDR3. Here the CDR3 reads CASRPGQGNQPQHF. The CDR3 DNA is TGTGCCAGCAGACCCGGACAGGGCAATCAGCCCCAGCATTTT.

The table lists this clone with a count of one. The CDR3 region is CASSIDGARAYGYTF. For the CDR3, the DNA is TGTGCCAGTAGTATAGATGGGGCCAGGGCGTATGGCTACACCTTC. The rearrangement uses TRBV19 and TRBJ1-2; perhaps TRBD1 as D (5 bases). Looked up from germline, CDR1 is LNHDA and CDR2 is SQIVND (reference sequence). The CDR3 length is 15 residues. Trimming removed 0 bases at V and 5 bases at J, with 13 bases between.

This chain uses TRBV4-2 with TRBJ2-3; 9 bases fit TRBD1. This CDR3 contains 16 residues. Germline V CDR1 and CDR2: LGHNA, YNFKEQ. The V gene end was trimmed by 1 base and the J gene end by 2 bases; junction bases not matched to a gene: 4. The CDR3 protein is CASSQVGQGSTDTQYF. The CDR3 DNA follows: TGTGCCAGCAGCCAAGTTGGACAGGGGTCCACAGATACGCAGTATTTT.

The V and J genes are TRBV6-5 and TRBJ1-5; 7 bases match TRBD1. The germline gives CDR1 MNHEY, CDR2 SVGAGI. The CDR3 consists of 14 residues. J gave up 5 bases and V 5 bases, and 6 bases lay outside the gene matches. The CDR3 loop is CASSRGGADQPQHF. CDR3 bases: TGTGCCAGCAGTCGAGGGGGCGCGGATCAGCCCCAGCATTTT.